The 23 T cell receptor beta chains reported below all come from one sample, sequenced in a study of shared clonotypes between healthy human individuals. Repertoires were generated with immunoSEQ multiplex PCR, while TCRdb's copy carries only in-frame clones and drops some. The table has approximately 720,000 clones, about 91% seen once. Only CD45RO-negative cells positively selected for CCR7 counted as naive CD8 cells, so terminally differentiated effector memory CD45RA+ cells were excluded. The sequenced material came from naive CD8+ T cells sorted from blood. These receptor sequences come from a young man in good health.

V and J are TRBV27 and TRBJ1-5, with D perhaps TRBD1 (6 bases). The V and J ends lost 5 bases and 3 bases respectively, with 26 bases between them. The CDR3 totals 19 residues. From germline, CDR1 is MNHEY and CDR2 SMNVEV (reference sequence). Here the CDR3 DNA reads TGTGCCAGCAGTCTCACCTTTGCCGGGGGCCGTTTTTCCAATCAGCCCCAGCATTTT. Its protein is CASSLTFAGGRFSNQPQHF.

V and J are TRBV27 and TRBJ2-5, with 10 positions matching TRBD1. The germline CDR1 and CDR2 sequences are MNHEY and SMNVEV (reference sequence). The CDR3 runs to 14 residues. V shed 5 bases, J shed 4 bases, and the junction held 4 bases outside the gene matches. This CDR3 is CASSLGQGVETQYF. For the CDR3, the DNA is TGTGCCAGCAGTCTCGGACAGGGGGTAGAGACCCAGTACTTC.

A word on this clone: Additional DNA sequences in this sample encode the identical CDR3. In DNA, the CDR3 is TGTGCCAGCAGTTGGGCAGGCCAAGAGACCCAGTACTTC. It encodes CASSWAGQETQYF. The gene calls are TRBV28 and TRBJ2-5; D unclear. Germline CDR1 reads MDHEN; CDR2 reads SYDVKM. With 4 bases removed from V and 1 base from J, the gap between germline ends came to 7 bases. The CDR3 is made up of 13 amino acids. Drawing the rest from reference TRBV28 and TRBJ2-5, the complete variable domain is DVKVTQSSRYLVKRTGEKVFLECVQDMDHENMFWYRQDPGLGLRLIYFSYDVKMKEKGDIPEGYSVSREKKERFSLILESASTNQTSMYLCASSWAGQETQYFGPGTRLLVL.

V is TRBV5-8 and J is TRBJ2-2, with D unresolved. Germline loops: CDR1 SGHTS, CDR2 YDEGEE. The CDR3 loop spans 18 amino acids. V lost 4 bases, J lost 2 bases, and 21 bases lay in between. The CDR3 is CASSRGVVQTGNTGELFF. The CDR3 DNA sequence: TGTGCCAGCAGCCGTGGGGTGGTCCAGACTGGAAACACCGGGGAGCTGTTTTTT. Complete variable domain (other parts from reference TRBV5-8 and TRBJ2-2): EAGVTQSPTHLIKTRGQQATLRCSPISGHTSVYWYQQALGLGLQFLLWYDEGEERNRGNFPPRFSGRQFPNYSSELNVNALELEDSALYLCASSRGVVQTGNTGELFFGEGSRLTVL.

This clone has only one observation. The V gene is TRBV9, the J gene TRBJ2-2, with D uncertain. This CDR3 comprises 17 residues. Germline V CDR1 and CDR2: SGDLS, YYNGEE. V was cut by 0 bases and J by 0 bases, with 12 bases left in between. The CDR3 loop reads CASSVDRLVSNTGELFF. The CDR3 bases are TGTGCCAGCAGCGTAGACCGACTGGTCTCGAACACCGGGGAGCTGTTTTTT.

The CDR3 coding sequence is TGTGCCAGCAGCTTAATGGGGAGCGACTATGAGCAGTTCTTC. Its protein is CASSLMGSDYEQFF. The rearrangement uses TRBV7-3 and TRBJ2-1; D is perhaps TRBD2 (5 bases). Germline V CDR1 and CDR2: SGHTA, FQGTGA. CDR3 length: 14 amino acids. V lost 1 base to trimming and J lost 8 bases, with 12 bases between them.

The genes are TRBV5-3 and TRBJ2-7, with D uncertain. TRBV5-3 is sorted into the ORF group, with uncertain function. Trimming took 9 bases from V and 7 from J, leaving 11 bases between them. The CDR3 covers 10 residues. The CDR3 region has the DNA TGTGCCACCCTCGGTAGAGAGCAGTACTTC. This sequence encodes CATLGREQYF.

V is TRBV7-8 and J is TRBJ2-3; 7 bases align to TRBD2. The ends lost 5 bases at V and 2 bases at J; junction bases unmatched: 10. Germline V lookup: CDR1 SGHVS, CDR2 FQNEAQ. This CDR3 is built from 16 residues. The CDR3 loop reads CASSPRTRGDTDTQYF. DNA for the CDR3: TGTGCCAGCAGCCCCCGGACTAGGGGAGACACAGATACGCAGTATTTT.

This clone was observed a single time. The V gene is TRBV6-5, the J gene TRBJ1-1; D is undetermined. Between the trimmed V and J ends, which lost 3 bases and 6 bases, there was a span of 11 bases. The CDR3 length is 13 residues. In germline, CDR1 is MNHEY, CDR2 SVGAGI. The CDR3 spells CASSYQGDAEAFF. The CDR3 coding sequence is TGTGCCAGCAGTTATCAAGGCGACGCTGAAGCTTTCTTT.

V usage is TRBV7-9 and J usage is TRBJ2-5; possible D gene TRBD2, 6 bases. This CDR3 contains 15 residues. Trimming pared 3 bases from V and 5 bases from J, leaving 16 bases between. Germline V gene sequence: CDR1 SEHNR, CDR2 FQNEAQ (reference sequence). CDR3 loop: CASSFITGGEETQYF. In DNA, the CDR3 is TGTGCCAGCAGCTTCATAACTGGAGGGGAGGAGACCCAGTACTTC.

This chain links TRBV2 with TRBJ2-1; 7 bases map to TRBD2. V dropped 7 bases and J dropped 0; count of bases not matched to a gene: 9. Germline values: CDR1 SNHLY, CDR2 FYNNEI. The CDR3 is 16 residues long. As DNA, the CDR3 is TGTGCCAGCAATAGCGGGCGGGACTTCTCCTACAATGAGCAGTTCTTC. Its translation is CASNSGRDFSYNEQFF.

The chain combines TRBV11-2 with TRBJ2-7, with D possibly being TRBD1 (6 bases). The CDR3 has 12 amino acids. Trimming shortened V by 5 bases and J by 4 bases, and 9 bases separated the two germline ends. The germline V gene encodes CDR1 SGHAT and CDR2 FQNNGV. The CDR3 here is CASSTQGYEQYF. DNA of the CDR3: TGTGCCAGCAGCACACAGGGTTACGAGCAGTACTTC.

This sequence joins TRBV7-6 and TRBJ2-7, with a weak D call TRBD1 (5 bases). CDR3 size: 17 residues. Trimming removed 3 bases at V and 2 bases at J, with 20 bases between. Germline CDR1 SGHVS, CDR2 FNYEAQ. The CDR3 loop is CASSFGPRSGKTYEQYF. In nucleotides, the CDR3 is TGTGCCAGCAGCTTTGGGCCTAGGTCAGGGAAGACCTACGAGCAGTACTTC.

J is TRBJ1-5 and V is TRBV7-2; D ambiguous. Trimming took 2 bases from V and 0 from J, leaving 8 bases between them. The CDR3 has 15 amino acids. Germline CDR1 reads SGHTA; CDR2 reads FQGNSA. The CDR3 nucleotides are TGTGCCAGCAGCTTACGTTGGGGTAGCAATCAGCCCCAGCATTTT. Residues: CASSLRWGSNQPQHF.

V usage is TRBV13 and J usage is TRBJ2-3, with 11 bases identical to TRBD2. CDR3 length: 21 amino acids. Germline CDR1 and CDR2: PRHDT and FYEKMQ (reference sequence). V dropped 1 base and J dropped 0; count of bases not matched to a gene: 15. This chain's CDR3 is CASSLDFRGLAGGSSTDTQYF. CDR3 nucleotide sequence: TGTGCCAGCAGCTTAGATTTTAGAGGTCTAGCGGGAGGCTCTAGCACAGATACGCAGTATTTT.

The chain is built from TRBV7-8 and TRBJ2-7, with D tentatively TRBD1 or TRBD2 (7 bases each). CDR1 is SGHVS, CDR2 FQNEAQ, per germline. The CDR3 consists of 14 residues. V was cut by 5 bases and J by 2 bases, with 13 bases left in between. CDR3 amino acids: CASSPGGLTYEQYF. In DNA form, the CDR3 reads TGTGCCAGCAGCCCAGGGGGACTAACCTACGAGCAGTACTTC.

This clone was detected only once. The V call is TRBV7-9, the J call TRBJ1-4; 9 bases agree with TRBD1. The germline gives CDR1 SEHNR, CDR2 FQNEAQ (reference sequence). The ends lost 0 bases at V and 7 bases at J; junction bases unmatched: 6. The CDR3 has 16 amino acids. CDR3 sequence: CASSLATDRGGEKLFF. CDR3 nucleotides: TGTGCCAGCAGCTTAGCAACTGACAGGGGGGGTGAAAAACTGTTTTTT. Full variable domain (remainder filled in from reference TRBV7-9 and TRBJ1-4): DTGVSQNPRHKITKRGQNVTFRCDPISEHNRLYWYRQTLGQGPEFLTYFQNEAQLEKSRLLSDRFSAERPKGSFSTLEIQRTEQGDSAMYLCASSLATDRGGEKLFFGSGTQLSVL.

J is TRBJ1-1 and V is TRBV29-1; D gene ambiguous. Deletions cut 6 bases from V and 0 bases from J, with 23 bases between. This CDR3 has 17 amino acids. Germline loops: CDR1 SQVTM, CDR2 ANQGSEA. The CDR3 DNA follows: TGCAGCGTGAGCTCGTTGGGCAGAAAAGATCTGAACACTGAAGCTTTCTTT. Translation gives CSVSSLGRKDLNTEAFF.

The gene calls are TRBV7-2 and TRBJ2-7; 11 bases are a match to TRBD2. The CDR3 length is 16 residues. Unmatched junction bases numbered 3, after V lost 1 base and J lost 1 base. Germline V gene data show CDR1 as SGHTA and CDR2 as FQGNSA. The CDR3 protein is CASSLGGTSGSYEQYF. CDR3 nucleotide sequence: TGTGCCAGCAGCTTAGGAGGGACTAGCGGATCCTACGAGCAGTACTTC.

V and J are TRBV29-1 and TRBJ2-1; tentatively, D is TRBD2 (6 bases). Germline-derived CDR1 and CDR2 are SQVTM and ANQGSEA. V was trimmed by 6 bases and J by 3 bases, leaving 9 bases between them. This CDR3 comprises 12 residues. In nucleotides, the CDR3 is TGCAGCGTCAGACTAGTCTACAATGAGCAGTTCTTC. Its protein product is CSVRLVYNEQFF.

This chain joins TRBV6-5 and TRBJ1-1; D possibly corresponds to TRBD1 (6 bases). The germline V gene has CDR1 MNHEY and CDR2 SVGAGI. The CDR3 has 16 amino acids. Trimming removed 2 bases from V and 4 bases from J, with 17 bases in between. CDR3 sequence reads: CASSYIGGGRGTEAFF. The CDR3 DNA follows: TGTGCCAGCAGTTACATTGGGGGGGGCAGGGGCACTGAAGCTTTCTTT.

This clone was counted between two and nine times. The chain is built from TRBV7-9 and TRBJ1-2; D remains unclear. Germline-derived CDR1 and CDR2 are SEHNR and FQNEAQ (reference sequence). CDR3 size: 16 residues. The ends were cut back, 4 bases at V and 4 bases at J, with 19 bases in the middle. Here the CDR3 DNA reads TGTGCCAGCAGCTCTTACGTAGAAGCTAGCGGCTATGGCTACACCTTC. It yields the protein CASSSYVEASGYGYTF.

The CDR3 DNA follows: TGTGCCAGCAGCTTGGGGACAGGGGTCCTGGACGAGCAGTACTTC. This codes for CASSLGTGVLDEQYF. The chain joins TRBV5-6 to TRBJ2-7; 9 bases agree with TRBD1. CDR1 and CDR2 from the germline V gene are SGHDT and YYEEEE. The CDR3 contains 15 residues. Trimming at V came to 0 bases and at J to 5 bases, leaving 6 bases not matched to a gene.